A selection of T cell receptor beta chains follows, all from one sample in a study of human T cells and chemical hapten exposure. TCRdb reprocessed the RACE reads via MiXCR and lists one record per CDR3 protein. The data contain under 200,000 distinct CDR3 sequences, 30% of them singletons. The specimen comprised whole blood, sampled in connection with sensitization to the hapten diphenylcyclopropenone (DPC). These receptor sequences come from a woman aged 30 to 39 with alopecia areata. Some clones in this sample may be carry-over from other donors' samples. Both conserved end residues are part of each CDR3. The D gene is left open where the match is weak. The size field is filled for only some rows; it gives once, few, many or a size class.

TRBV5-1,few,TRBJ2-7,TRBD1,TGCGCCAGCAGCTGGGGGACAGCCTACGAGCAGTACTTC,CASSWGTAYEQYF
TRBV3-1,.,TRBJ2-7,TRBD1,TGTGCCAGCAACCGAGGGGGCGCCTACGAGCAGTACTTC,CASNRGGAYEQYF
TRBV29-1,.,TRBJ1-1,TRBD1,TGCAGCTCACAACAGGGGGTGAACACTGAAGCTTTCTTT,CSSQQGVNTEAFF
TRBV30,.,TRBJ1-2,.,TGTGCCTGGAGTGTCCGGTCCCTTAACTATGGCTACACCTTC,CAWSVRSLNYGYTF
TRBV29-1,many,TRBJ1-2,.,TGCAGCGTTGAAGGGGTTAACTATGGCTACACCTTC,CSVEGVNYGYTF
TRBV20-1,many,TRBJ1-2,TRBD1,TGCAGTGCTAGAGGACGGCAGGGGGCGAACTATGGCTACACCTTC,CSARGRQGANYGYTF
TRBV20-1,.,TRBJ1-6,.,TGCAGTGCTAGTAGGGCAGATAATTCACCCCTCCACTTT,CSASRADNSPLHF
TRBV2,few,TRBJ2-1,.,TGTGCCACCCCTACCGGTCCCTACAATGAGCAGTTCTTC,CATPTGPYNEQFF
TRBV5-1,.,TRBJ2-2,.,TGCGCCAGCAGCAGGGGGTTGAACACCGGGGAGCTGTTTTTT,CASSRGLNTGELFF
TRBV12-3/TRBV12-4,.,TRBJ1-1,TRBD1,TGTGCCAGCAGCTCCACAGGGGCTGAAGCTTTCTTT,CASSSTGAEAFF
TRBV28,few,TRBJ1-2,.,TGTGCCAGCAGTCCCCATGGGAAGTATGGCTACACCTTC,CASSPHGKYGYTF
TRBV5-1,.,TRBJ2-2,.,TGCGCCAGCAGCATGATGCCCCGGGAGCTGTTTTTT,CASSMMPRELFF